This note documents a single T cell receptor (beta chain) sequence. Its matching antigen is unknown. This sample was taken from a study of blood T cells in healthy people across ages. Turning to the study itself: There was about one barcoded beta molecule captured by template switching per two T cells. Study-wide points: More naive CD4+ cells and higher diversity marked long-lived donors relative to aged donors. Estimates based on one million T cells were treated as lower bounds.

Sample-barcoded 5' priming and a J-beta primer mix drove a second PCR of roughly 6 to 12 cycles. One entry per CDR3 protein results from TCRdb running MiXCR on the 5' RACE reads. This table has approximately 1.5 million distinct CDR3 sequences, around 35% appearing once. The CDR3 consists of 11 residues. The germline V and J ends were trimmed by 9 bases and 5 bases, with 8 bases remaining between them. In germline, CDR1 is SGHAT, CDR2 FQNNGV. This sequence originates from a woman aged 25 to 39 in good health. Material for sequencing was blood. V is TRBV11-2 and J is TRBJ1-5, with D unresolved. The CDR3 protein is CARVPYQPQHF. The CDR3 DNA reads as TGTGCCAGAGTTCCTTATCAGCCCCAGCATTTT.